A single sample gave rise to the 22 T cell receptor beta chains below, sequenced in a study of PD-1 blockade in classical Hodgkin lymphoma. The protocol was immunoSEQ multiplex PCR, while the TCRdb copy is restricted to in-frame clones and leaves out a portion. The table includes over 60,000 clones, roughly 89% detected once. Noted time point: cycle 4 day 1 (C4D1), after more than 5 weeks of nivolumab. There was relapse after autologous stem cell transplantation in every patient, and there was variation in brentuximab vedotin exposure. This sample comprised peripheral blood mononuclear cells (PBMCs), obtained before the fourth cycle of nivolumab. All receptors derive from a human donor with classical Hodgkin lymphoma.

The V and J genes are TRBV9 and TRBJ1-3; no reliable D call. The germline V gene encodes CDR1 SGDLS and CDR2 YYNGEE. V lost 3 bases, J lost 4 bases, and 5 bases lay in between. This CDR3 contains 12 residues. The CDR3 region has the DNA TGTGCCAGCAGCGGGGAAGGAAACACCATATATTTT. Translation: CASSGEGNTIYF. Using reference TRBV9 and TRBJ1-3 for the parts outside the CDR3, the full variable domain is DSGVTQTPKHLITATGQRVTLRCSPRSGDLSVYWYQQSLDQGLQFLIQYYNGEERAKGNILERFSAQQFPDLHSELNLSSLELGDSALYFCASSGEGNTIYFGEGSWLTVV.

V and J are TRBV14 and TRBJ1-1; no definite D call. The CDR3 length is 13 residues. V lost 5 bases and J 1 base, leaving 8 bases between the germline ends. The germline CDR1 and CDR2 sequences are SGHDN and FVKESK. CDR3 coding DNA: TGTGCCAGCAGCGCATATGGGAACACTGAAGCTTTCTTT. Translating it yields CASSAYGNTEAFF.

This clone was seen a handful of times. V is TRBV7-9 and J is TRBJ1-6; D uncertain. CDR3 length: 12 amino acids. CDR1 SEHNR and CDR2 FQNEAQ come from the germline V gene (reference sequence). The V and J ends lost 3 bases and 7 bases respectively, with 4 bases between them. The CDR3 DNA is TGTGCCAGCAGCTTGGAGAATTCACCCCTCCACTTT. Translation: CASSLENSPLHF. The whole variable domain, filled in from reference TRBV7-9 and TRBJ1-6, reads DTGVSQNPRHKITKRGQNVTFRCDPISEHNRLYWYRQTLGQGPEFLTYFQNEAQLEKSRLLSDRFSAERPKGSFSTLEIQRTEQGDSAMYLCASSLENSPLHFGNGTRLTVT.

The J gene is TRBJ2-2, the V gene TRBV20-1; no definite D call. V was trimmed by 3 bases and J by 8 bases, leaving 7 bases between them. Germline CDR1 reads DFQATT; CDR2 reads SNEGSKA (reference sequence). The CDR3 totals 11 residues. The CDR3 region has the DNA TGCAGTGCTAGTGCCGGTGGGGAGCTGTTTTTT. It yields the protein CSASAGGELFF.

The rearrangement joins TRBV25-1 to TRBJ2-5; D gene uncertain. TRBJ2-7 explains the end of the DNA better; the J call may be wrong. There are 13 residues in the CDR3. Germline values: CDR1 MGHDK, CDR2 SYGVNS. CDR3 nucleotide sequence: TGTGCCAGCAGTGCTGACGGAGCCTACGAGCAGTACTTC. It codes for CASSADGAYEQYF.

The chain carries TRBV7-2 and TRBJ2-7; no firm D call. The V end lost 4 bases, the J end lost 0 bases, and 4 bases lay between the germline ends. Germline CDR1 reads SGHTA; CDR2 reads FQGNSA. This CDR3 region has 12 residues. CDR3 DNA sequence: TGTGCCAGCAGCTGGAGCTCCTACGAGCAGTACTTC. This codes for CASSWSSYEQYF.

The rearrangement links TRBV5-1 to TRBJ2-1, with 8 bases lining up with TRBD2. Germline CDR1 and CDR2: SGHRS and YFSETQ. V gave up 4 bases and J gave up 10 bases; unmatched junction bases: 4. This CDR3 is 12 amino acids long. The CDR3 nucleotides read TGCGCCAGCAGCCAACCGGGAGGGGAGCAGTTCTTC. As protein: CASSQPGGEQFF.

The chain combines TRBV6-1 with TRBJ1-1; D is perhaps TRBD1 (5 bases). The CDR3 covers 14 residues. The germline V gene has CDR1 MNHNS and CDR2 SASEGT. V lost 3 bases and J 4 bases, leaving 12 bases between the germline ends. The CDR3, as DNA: TGTGCCAGCAGTGATTGGGGCAGGCCCACTGAAGCTTTCTTT. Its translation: CASSDWGRPTEAFF.

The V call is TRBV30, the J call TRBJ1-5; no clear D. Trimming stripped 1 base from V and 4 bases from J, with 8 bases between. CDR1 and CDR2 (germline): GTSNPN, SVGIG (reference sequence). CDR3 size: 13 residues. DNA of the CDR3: TGTGCCTGGAGTGACGGGTTAAATCAGCCCCAGCATTTT. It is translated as CAWSDGLNQPQHF.

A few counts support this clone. DNA of the CDR3: TGTGCCTGGAGTTTCAGGAGGAGTTACGAAAAACTGTTTTTT. Translation gives CAWSFRRSYEKLFF. The chain has TRBV30 and TRBJ1-4; no reliable D call. This CDR3 region has 14 residues. The germline V and J ends were trimmed by 2 bases and 8 bases, with 15 bases remaining between them. CDR1 is GTSNPN and CDR2 is SVGIG in the germline V gene (reference sequence). The complete variable domain, with remaining parts taken from reference TRBV30 and TRBJ1-4, reads SQTIHQWPATLVQPVGSPLSLECTVEGTSNPNLYWYRQAAGRGLQLLFYSVGIGQISSEVPQNLSASRPQDRQFILSSKKLLLSDSGFYLCAWSFRRSYEKLFFGSGTQLSVL.

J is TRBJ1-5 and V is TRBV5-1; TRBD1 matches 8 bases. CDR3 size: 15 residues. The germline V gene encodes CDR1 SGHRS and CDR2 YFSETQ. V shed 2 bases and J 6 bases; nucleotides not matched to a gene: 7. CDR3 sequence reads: CASSFQGASGQPQHF. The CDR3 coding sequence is TGCGCCAGCAGCTTTCAGGGGGCGTCAGGTCAGCCCCAGCATTTT.

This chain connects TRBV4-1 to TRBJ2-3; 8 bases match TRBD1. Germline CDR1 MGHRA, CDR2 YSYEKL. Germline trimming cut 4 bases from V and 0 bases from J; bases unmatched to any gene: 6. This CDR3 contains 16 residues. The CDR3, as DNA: TGCGCCAGCAGCCCGGACAGGGCCCTAAGCACAGATACGCAGTATTTT. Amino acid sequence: CASSPDRALSTDTQYF.

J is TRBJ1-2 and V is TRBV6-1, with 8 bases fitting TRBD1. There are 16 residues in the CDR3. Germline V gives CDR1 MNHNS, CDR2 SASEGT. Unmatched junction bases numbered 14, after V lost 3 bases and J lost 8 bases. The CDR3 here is CASSEGYEGQETGYTF. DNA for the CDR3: TGTGCCAGCAGTGAGGGTTATGAGGGACAGGAAACAGGCTACACCTTC.

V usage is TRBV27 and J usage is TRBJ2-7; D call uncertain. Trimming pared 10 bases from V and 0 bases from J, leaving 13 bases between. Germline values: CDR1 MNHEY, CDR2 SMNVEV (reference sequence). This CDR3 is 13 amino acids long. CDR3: CATRTASSYEQYF. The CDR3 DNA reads TGTGCCACTAGGACGGCGAGCTCCTACGAGCAGTACTTC.

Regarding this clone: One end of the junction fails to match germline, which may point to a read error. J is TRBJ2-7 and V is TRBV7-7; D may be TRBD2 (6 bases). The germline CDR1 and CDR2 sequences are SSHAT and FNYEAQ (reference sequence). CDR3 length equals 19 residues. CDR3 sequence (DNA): TGTGCTAGCAGCTTAGCGCTCGCGGAGGGCCTCGGTTCCTTTTACGAGCAGTACTTC. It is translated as CASSLALAEGLGSFYEQYF.

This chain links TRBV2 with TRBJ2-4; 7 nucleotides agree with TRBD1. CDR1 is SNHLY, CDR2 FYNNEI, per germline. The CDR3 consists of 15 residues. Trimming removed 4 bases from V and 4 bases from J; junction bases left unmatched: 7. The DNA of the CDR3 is TGTGCCAGCAGTGGGAACAACAGGGGAAAAAACATTCAGTACTTC. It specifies CASSGNNRGKNIQYF. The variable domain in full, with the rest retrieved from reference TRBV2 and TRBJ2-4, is EPEVTQTPSHQVTQMGQEVILRCVPISNHLYFYWYRQILGQKVEFLVSFYNNEISEKSEIFDDQFSVERPDGSNFTLKIRSTKLEDSAMYFCASSGNNRGKNIQYFGAGTRLSVL.

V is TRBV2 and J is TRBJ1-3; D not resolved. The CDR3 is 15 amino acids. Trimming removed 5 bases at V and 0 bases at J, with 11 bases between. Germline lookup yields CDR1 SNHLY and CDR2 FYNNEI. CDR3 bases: TGTGCCAGCAGTCCTTCCTATTTCTCTGGAAACACCATATATTTT. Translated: CASSPSYFSGNTIYF.

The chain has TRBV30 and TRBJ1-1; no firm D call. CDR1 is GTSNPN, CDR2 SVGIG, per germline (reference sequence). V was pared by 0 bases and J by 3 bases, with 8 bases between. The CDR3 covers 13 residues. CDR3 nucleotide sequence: TGTGCCTGGAGTGTACGAAGCGACACTGAAGCTTTCTTT. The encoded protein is CAWSVRSDTEAFF.

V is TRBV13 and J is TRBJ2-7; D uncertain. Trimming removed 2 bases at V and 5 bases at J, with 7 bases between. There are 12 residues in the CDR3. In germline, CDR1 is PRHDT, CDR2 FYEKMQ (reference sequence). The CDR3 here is CASSLLGNEQYF. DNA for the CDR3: TGTGCCAGCAGCTTATTAGGGAACGAGCAGTACTTC.

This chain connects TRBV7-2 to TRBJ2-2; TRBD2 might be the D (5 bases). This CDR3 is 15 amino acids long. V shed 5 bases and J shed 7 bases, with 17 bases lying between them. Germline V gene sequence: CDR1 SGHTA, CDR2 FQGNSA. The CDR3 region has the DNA TGTGCCAGCAGCCGATCGGGCCCTGCGGGCGGGGAGCTGTTTTTT. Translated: CASSRSGPAGGELFF.

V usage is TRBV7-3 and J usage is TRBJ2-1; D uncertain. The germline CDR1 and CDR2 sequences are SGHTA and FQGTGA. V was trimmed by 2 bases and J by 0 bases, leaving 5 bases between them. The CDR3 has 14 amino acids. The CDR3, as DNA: TGTGCCAGCAGCTTATCCCGCTCCTACAATGAGCAGTTCTTC. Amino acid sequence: CASSLSRSYNEQFF.

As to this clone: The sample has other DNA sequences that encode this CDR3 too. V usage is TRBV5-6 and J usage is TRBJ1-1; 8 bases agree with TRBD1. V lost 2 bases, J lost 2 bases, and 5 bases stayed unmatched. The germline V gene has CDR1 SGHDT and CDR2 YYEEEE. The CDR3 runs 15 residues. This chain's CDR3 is CASSFGTGGNTEAFF. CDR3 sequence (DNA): TGTGCCAGCAGCTTTGGGACAGGCGGCAACACTGAAGCTTTCTTT.